The 3 T cell receptor beta chains below all came from one sample that was sequenced in a study of blood T cell repertoires in COVID-19. Data came from immunoSEQ multiplex PCR; TCRdb stores just in-frame clones and leaves some out. The repertoire holds roughly 150,000 clones, about four fifths seen once, with 15% to 20% in the top ten. Sequencing used PBMCs or T cells enriched from blood (not recorded which). The receptors derive from a man aged 60 to 75 who had recovered from COVID-19.

The chain couples TRBV7-9 to TRBJ1-1; no clear D gene. Germline-derived CDR1 and CDR2 are SEHNR and FQNEAQ (reference sequence). CDR3 size: 14 residues. The germline V and J ends were trimmed by 3 bases and 1 base, with 9 bases remaining between them. The DNA of the CDR3 is TGTGCCAGCAGCTTTTCTGCACAGAACACTGAAGCTTTCTTT. This translates into CASSFSAQNTEAFF. Drawing the rest from reference TRBV7-9 and TRBJ1-1, the complete variable domain is DTGVSQNPRHKITKRGQNVTFRCDPISEHNRLYWYRQTLGQGPEFLTYFQNEAQLEKSRLLSDRFSAERPKGSFSTLEIQRTEQGDSAMYLCASSFSAQNTEAFFGQGTRLTVV.

The chain links TRBV7-9 to TRBJ1-5; D remains unclear. With 1 base removed from V and 5 bases from J, the gap between germline ends came to 6 bases. The CDR3 has 13 residues. The germline CDR1 and CDR2 sequences are SEHNR and FQNEAQ (reference sequence). The CDR3 loop is CASSLDSHQPQHF. CDR3 coding DNA: TGTGCCAGCAGCTTAGATAGTCATCAGCCCCAGCATTTT.

The J gene is TRBJ1-6, the V gene TRBV14, with TRBD1 as a possible D gene (5 bases). The ends were cut back, 4 bases at V and 6 bases at J, with 10 bases in the middle. In germline, CDR1 is SGHDN, CDR2 FVKESK. There are 14 residues in the CDR3. As DNA, the CDR3 is TGTGCCAGCAGCCGGGGCTGGGGTAATTCACCCCTCCACTTT. Translation gives CASSRGWGNSPLHF.